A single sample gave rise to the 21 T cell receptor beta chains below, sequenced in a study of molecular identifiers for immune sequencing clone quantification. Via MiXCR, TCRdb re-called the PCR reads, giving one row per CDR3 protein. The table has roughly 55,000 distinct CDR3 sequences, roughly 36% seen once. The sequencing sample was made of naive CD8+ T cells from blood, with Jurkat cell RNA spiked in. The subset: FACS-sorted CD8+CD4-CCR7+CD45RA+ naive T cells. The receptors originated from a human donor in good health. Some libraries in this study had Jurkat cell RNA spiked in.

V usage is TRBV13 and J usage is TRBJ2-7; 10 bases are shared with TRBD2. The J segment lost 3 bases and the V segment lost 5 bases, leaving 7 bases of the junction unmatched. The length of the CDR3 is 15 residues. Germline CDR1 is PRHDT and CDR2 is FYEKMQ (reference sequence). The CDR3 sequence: CASSPGGLADYEQYF. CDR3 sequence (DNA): TGTGCCAGCAGCCCCGGCGGACTAGCGGACTACGAGCAGTACTTC.

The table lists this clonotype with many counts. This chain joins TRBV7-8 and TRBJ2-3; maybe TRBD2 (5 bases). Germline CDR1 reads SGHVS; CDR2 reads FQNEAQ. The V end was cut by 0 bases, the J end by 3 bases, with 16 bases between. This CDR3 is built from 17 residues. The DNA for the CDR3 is TGTGCCAGCAGCTTAGCGAAGGACCTCGAGGGTACAGATACGCAGTATTTT. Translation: CASSLAKDLEGTDTQYF. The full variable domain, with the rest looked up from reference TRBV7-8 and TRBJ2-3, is GAGVSQSPRYKVAKRGQDVALRCDPISGHVSLFWYQQALGQGPEFLTYFQNEAQLDKSGLPSDRFFAERPEGSVSTLKIQRTQQEDSAVYLCASSLAKDLEGTDTQYFGPGTRLTVL.

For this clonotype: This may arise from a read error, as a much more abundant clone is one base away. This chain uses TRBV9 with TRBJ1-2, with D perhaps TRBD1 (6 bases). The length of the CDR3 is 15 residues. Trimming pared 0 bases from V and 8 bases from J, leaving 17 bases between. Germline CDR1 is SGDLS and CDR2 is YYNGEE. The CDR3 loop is CASSVVPDRNRGYTF. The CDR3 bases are TGTGCCAGCAGCGTAGTCCCGGACAGAAATCGAGGCTACACCTTC.

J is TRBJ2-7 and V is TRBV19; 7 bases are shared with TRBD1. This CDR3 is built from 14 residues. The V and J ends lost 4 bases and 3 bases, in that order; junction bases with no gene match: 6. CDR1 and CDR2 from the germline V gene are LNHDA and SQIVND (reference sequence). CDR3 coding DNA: TGTGCCAGTAGTACTCCGGGACAGATCTACGAGCAGTACTTC. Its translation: CASSTPGQIYEQYF. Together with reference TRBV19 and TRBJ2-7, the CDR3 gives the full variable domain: DGGITQSPKYLFRKEGQNVTLSCEQNLNHDAMYWYRQDPGQGLRLIYYSQIVNDFQKGDIAEGYSVSREKKESFPLTVTSAQKNPTAFYLCASSTPGQIYEQYFGPGTRLTVT.

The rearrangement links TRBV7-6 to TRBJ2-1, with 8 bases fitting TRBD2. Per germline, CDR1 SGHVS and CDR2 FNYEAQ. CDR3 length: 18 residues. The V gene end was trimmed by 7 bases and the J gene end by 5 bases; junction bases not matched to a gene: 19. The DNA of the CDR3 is TGTGCCAGCACCCACGCCGCGGGAGGATTTGGGGCAAACAATGAGCAGTTCTTC. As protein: CASTHAAGGFGANNEQFF.

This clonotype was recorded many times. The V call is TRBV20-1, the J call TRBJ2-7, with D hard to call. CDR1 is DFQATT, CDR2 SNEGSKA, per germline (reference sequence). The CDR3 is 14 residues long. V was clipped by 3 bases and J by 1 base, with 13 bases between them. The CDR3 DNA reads TGCAGTGCTAGGACCTTTGACGGATCCTACGAGCAGTACTTC. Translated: CSARTFDGSYEQYF.

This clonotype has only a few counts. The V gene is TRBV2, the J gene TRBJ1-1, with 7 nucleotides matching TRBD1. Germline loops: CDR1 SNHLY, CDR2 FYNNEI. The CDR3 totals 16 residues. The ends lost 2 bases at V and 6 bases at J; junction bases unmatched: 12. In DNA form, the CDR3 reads TGTGCCAGCAGTGAACACCGACAGGGCCGGGACCCTGAAGCTTTCTTT. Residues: CASSEHRQGRDPEAFF.

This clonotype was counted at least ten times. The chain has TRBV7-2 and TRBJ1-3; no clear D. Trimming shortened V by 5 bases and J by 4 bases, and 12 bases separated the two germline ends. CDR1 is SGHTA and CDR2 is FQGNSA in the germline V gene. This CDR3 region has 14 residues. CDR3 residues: CASSPPGYGNTIYF. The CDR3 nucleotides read TGTGCCAGCAGCCCGCCGGGATACGGAAACACCATATATTTT.

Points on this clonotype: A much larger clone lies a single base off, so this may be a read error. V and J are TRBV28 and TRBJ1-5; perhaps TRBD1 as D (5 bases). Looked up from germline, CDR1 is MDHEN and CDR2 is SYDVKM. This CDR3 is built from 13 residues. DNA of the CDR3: TGTGCCTGCAGGGAAGGGAGCAATCAGCCCCAGCATTTT. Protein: CACREGSNQPQHF.

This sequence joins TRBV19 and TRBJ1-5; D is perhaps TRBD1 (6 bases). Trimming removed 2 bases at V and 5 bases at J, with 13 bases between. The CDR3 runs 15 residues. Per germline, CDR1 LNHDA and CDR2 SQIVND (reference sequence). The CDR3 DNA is TGTGCCAGTAGTATATTTTGGGGGGCAGATCAGCCCCAGCATTTT. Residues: CASSIFWGADQPQHF.

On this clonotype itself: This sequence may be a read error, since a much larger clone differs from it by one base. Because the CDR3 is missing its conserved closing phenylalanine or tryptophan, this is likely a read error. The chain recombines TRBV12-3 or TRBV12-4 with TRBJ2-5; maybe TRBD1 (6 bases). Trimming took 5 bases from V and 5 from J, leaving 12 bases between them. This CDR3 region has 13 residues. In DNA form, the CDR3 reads TGTGCCAGCAGTCAACAGGGTAGCGAGACCCAGTACTGC. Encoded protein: CASSQQGSETQYC.

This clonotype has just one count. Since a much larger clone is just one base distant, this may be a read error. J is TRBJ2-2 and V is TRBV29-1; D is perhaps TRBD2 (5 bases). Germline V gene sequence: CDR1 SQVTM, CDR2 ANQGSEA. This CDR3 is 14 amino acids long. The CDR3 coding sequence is TGCAGCGTTGTCGGAACAGAGAACACCGGGGAGCTGTTATTT. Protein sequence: CSVVGTENTGELLF.

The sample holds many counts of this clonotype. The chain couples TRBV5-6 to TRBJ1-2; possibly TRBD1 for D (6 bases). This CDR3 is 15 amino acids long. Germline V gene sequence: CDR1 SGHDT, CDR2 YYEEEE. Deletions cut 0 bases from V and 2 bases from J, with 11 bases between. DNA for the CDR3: TGTGCCAGCAGCTTGGCGGGGGCAAGGAACTATGGCTACACCTTC. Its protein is CASSLAGARNYGYTF.

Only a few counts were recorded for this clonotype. CDR3 loop: CASSYFGTGLEADTQYF. CDR3 sequence (DNA): TGTGCCAGCAGTTACTTTGGAACGGGACTAGAGGCGGATACGCAGTATTTT. The chain employs TRBV6-2 or TRBV6-3 and TRBJ2-3; 8 bases agree with TRBD2. J lost 6 bases, V lost 1 base, and 12 bases had no gene match. The CDR3 is made up of 17 amino acids. Germline CDR1 and CDR2: MNHEY and SVGEGT.

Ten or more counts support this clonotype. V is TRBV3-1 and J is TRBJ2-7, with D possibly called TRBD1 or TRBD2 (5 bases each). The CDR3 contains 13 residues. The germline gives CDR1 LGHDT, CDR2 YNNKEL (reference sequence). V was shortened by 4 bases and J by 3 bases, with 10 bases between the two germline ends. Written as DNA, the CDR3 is TGTGCCAGCAGCCCGGGACGGAGCTACGAGCAGTACTTC. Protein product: CASSPGRSYEQYF.

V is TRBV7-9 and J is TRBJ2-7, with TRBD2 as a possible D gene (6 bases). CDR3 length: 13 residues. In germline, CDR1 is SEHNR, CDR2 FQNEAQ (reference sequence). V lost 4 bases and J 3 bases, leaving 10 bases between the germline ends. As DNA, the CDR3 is TGTGCCAGCAGCTCGGGGGTGGGCTACGAGCAGTACTTC. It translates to CASSSGVGYEQYF.

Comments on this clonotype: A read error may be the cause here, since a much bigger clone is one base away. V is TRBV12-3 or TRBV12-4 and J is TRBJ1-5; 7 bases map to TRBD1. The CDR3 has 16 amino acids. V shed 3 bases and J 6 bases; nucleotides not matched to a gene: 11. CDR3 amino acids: CASSLFGDREAQPQHF. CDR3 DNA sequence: TGTGCCAGCAGTTTGTTTGGAGACAGGGAGGCTCAGCCCCAGCATTTT.

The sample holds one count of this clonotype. CDR3 region: CASSESGVSLTDTQYF. The CDR3 bases are TGCGCCAGCAGTGAGAGCGGCGTCTCCCTCACAGATACGCAGTATTTT. The chain has TRBV10-2 and TRBJ2-3; TRBD2 is a possible D gene (5 bases). Germline CDR1 WSHSY, CDR2 SAAADI. This CDR3 contains 16 residues. V shed 2 bases and J shed 2 bases, with 14 bases lying between them.

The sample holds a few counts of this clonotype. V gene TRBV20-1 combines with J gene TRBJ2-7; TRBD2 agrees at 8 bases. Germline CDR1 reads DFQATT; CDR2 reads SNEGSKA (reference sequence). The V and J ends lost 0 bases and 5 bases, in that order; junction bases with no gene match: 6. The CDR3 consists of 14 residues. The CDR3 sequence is CSARDLGGRNEQYF. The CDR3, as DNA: TGCAGTGCTAGAGATCTAGGCGGGAGGAACGAGCAGTACTTC.

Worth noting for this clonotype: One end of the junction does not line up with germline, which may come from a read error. This chain's CDR3 is CASSLGGRTETFF. The CDR3 bases are TGCGCCAGCAGCTTAGGGGGAAGAACTGAAACTTTCTTT. The chain links TRBV5-1 to TRBJ1-1; a weak D match, TRBD1 (6 bases). The CDR3 is 13 amino acids. The germline V gene encodes CDR1 SGHRS and CDR2 YFSETQ.

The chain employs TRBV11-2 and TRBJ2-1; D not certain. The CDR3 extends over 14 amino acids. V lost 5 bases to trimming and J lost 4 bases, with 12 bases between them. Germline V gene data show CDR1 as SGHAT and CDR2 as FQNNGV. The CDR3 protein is CASSAKVPYNEQFF. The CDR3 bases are TGTGCCAGCAGCGCTAAGGTCCCTTACAATGAGCAGTTCTTC.